A single T cell receptor beta chain is shown here with its context. This specimen belongs to a study of blood T cell repertoires in COVID-19. Overall study context: Collection of acute and convalescent COVID-19 samples took place in the United States, Italy and Spain. Sources were T cells, B-cell-depleted T cells, or PBMCs; the material itself was cDNA or gDNA.

Methods used by the authors: How many nucleated cells were present was estimated from reference gene primer amplification. Sequenced by immunoSEQ multiplex PCR; TCRdb stores in-frame clones only, minus some. V and J calls plus clone size are reproduced from that table; the DNA served to infer D and trimming. The sample lists about 200,000 clones, around 81% seen once, with 5.5% in the top ten. Trimming pared 5 bases from V and 4 bases from J, leaving 10 bases between. Germline V gene sequence: CDR1 MNHEY, CDR2 SMNVEV (reference sequence). The CDR3 sequence is 13 residues long. The source is a woman aged 70-85 years with acute or convalescent COVID-19. Sequenced sample: peripheral blood. The chain is built from TRBV27 and TRBJ2-3, with D uncertain. CDR3 loop: CASSPLGSDTQYF. In nucleotides, the CDR3 is TGTGCCAGCAGTCCCCTCGGGTCAGATACGCAGTATTTT.